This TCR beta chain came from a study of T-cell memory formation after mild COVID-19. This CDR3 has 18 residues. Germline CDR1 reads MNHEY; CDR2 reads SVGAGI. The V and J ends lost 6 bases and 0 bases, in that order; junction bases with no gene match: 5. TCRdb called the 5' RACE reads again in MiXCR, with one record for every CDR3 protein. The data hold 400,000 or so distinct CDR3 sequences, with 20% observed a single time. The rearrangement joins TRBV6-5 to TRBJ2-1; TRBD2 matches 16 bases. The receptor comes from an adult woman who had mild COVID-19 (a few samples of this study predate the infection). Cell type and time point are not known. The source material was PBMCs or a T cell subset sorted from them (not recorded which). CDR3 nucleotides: TGTGCCAGCAGACCCGGGACTAGCGGGGGGGCCTCCTACAATGAGCAGTTCTTC. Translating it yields CASRPGTSGGASYNEQFF.